These 27 T cell receptor beta chains were all obtained from the same sample, sequenced in a study of vaccination effects on CD4 cells after COVID-19. Their target antigens are unknown. Some clones are missing from TCRdb's copy, which holds only in-frame ones; the method was immunoSEQ multiplex PCR. The repertoire holds approximately 40,000 clones, with around 76% as singletons. Subsequent to a culture period of roughly 11 days, CD4+ T cells were isolated. Convalescent patients had PCR-confirmed SARS-CoV-2 infection between March and December 2020. Either the mRNA-1273 or the BNT162b2 vaccine was given to participants as two doses. Sequenced material: CD4+ T cells from PBMCs cultured without peptide, taken after COVID-19 vaccination. All receptors derive from a human donor who had a prior SARS-CoV-2 infection.

This sequence joins TRBV11-3 and TRBJ2-3, with TRBD2 matching 9 bases. CDR1 and CDR2 from the germline V gene are SGHNT and YENEEA. J gave up 2 bases and V 2 bases, and 2 bases lay outside the gene matches. CDR3 length: 15 residues. The CDR3, as DNA: TGTGCCAGCAGCTTACTAGCGGGGTACACAGATACGCAGTATTTT. Translation gives CASSLLAGYTDTQYF.

V and J are TRBV6-5 and TRBJ2-7, with D tentatively TRBD2 (6 bases). The CDR3 totals 13 residues. CDR1 is MNHEY and CDR2 is SVGAGI in the germline V gene. V was trimmed by 7 bases and J by 1 base, leaving 11 bases between them. CDR3 in DNA: TGTGCCAGCATAAGAAGCGGGTCCTACGAGCAGTACTTC. Translated, it gives CASIRSGSYEQYF.

V is TRBV24-1 and J is TRBJ2-1; possibly TRBD2 for D (6 bases). This CDR3 spans 14 amino acids. CDR1 is KGHDR, CDR2 SFDVKD, per germline. V was cut by 1 base and J by 7 bases, with 10 bases left in between. The CDR3 DNA reads TGTGCCACCAGTGATTTAACTAGCCGGAATGAGCAGTTCTTC. Protein product: CATSDLTSRNEQFF.

V is TRBV5-5 and J is TRBJ1-2; D is possibly TRBD1 (5 bases). This CDR3 is 15 amino acids long. V was pared by 2 bases and J by 7 bases, with 18 bases between. In germline, CDR1 is SGHKS, CDR2 YYEKEE (reference sequence). CDR3 coding DNA: TGTGCCAGCAGCTTCCGAGGGGAGGAGGTCGGTGGCTACACCTTC. Translation gives CASSFRGEEVGGYTF.

The rearrangement joins TRBV6-6 to TRBJ2-2, with 11 bases lining up with TRBD1. V gave up 5 bases and J gave up 5 bases; unmatched junction bases: 4. CDR1 is MNHNY, CDR2 SVGAGI, per germline (reference sequence). The CDR3 is made up of 15 amino acids. The CDR3 protein is CASSGQGARTGELFF. The CDR3 DNA is TGTGCCAGCAGTGGACAGGGGGCTCGAACCGGGGAGCTGTTTTTT.

The chain recombines TRBV18 with TRBJ2-1; D may be TRBD1 or TRBD2 (5 bases each). CDR1 is KGHSH, CDR2 LQKENI, per germline. The CDR3 consists of 14 residues. V was trimmed by 3 bases and J by 3 bases, leaving 9 bases between them. CDR3 loop: CASSPGVGYNEQFF. CDR3 bases: TGTGCCAGCTCACCGGGGGTGGGCTACAATGAGCAGTTCTTC.

The genes are TRBV11-3 and TRBJ2-5, with D perhaps being TRBD1 or TRBD2 (6 bases each). Germline CDR1 and CDR2: SGHNT and YENEEA. Trimming removed 5 bases from V and 5 bases from J, with 12 bases in between. The CDR3 sequence is 13 residues long. CDR3 sequence: CASSLGGPETQYF. CDR3 bases: TGTGCCAGCAGCCTGGGGGGCCCTGAGACCCAGTACTTC.

V usage is TRBV20-1 and J usage is TRBJ2-7; D gene ambiguous. The germline CDR1 and CDR2 sequences are DFQATT and SNEGSKA (reference sequence). The CDR3 is 10 residues long. V shed 3 bases and J shed 7 bases, with 7 bases lying between them. For the CDR3, the DNA is TGCAGTGCTAGGGGGTCTGAGCAGTACTTC. Translating gives CSARGSEQYF.

V and J are TRBV29-1 and TRBJ2-3; 11 nucleotides align to TRBD2. The CDR3 consists of 15 residues. Trimming cost V 5 bases and J 4 bases; bases outside gene matches: 8. Germline CDR1 is SQVTM and CDR2 is ANQGSEA. This chain's CDR3 is CSVWSTSGVADTQYF. The CDR3 nucleotides read TGCAGCGTTTGGTCGACTAGCGGGGTGGCAGATACGCAGTATTTT.

V is TRBV27 and J is TRBJ1-2; TRBD1 is a possible D gene (6 bases). The CDR3 is 15 amino acids. CDR1 MNHEY and CDR2 SMNVEV come from the germline V gene (reference sequence). V was clipped by 2 bases and J by 4 bases, with 14 bases between them. In DNA, the CDR3 is TGTGCCAGCAGTTTAGGAGTGGGGGACATCTATGGCTACACCTTC. It yields the protein CASSLGVGDIYGYTF.

The chain joins TRBV4-2 to TRBJ1-5; D gene unclear. Germline-derived CDR1 and CDR2 are LGHNA and YNFKEQ. The V end was cut by 6 bases, the J end by 0 bases, with 9 bases between. This CDR3 comprises 14 residues. The CDR3 reads CASRDPISNQPQHF. The DNA of the CDR3 is TGTGCCAGCAGGGACCCTATTAGCAATCAGCCCCAGCATTTT.

This clone was seen once. V is TRBV7-3 and J is TRBJ2-3, with D possibly TRBD2 on 6 matching bases. This CDR3 comprises 14 residues. Trimming pared 5 bases from V and 4 bases from J, leaving 13 bases between. Per the germline V gene, CDR1 is SGHTA and CDR2 is FQGTGA. DNA of the CDR3: TGTGCCAGCAGCCCAGGACTACAATCAGATACGCAGTATTTT. It codes for CASSPGLQSDTQYF.

The chain couples TRBV11-3 to TRBJ2-3, with a possible D match to TRBD2 (5 bases). This CDR3 region has 14 residues. Germline values: CDR1 SGHNT, CDR2 YENEEA. V lost 1 base, J lost 5 bases, and 10 bases lay in between. CDR3 nucleotide sequence: TGTGCCAGCAGCTTAGGCGGGCCGGGAGATACGCAGTATTTT. This translates into CASSLGGPGDTQYF.

This clone has only one observation. The V gene is TRBV7-8, the J gene TRBJ1-1, with D uncertain. The CDR3 consists of 15 residues. Trimming removed 0 bases from V and 10 bases from J, with 18 bases in between. CDR1 SGHVS and CDR2 FQNEAQ come from the germline V gene. The CDR3, as DNA: TGTGCCAGCAGCTTAGCTGTAGCTCCCCTGGGCAGAGCTTTCTTT. Amino acid sequence: CASSLAVAPLGRAFF.

V gene TRBV30 combines with J gene TRBJ2-5; the D gene is possibly TRBD2 (6 bases). V lost 2 bases and J lost 0, with 7 bases in between. This CDR3 contains 13 residues. Germline V gene lookup returns CDR1 GTSNPN and CDR2 SVGIG (reference sequence). The DNA for the CDR3 is TGTGCCTGGAGTACTAGCTACCAAGAGACCCAGTACTTC. This encodes CAWSTSYQETQYF. Full variable domain (remainder filled in from reference TRBV30 and TRBJ2-5): SQTIHQWPATLVQPVGSPLSLECTVEGTSNPNLYWYRQAAGRGLQLLFYSVGIGQISSEVPQNLSASRPQDRQFILSSKKLLLSDSGFYLCAWSTSYQETQYFGPGTRLLVL.

The rearrangement joins TRBV2 to TRBJ2-2; perhaps TRBD1 as D (6 bases). Trimming removed 5 bases at V and 9 bases at J, with 13 bases between. CDR1 and CDR2 from the germline V gene are SNHLY and FYNNEI. This CDR3 contains 13 residues. Here the CDR3 reads CASSPQGYRELFF. The CDR3 nucleotides are TGTGCCAGCAGTCCACAGGGTTACCGGGAGCTGTTTTTT.

The V gene is TRBV5-1, the J gene TRBJ2-6, with D perhaps matching TRBD1 (6 bases). Germline CDR1 SGHRS, CDR2 YFSETQ. The CDR3 length is 15 residues. V lost 4 bases to trimming and J lost 4 bases, with 12 bases between them. Here the CDR3 DNA reads TGCGCCAGCAGCCAAACAGGGTCCGGGGCCAACGTCCTGACTTTC. Its protein product is CASSQTGSGANVLTF.

The V and J genes are TRBV11-3 and TRBJ2-7; D gene uncertain. The CDR3 is 12 amino acids. The V end lost 5 bases, the J end lost 3 bases, and 8 bases lay between the germline ends. Germline V gene sequence: CDR1 SGHNT, CDR2 YENEEA. The chain's CDR3 is CASSNNNYEQYF. The CDR3 DNA reads TGTGCCAGCAGCAACAATAACTACGAGCAGTACTTC.

The rearrangement uses TRBV19 and TRBJ2-2; D is unclear. V lost 10 bases to trimming and J lost 1 base, with 13 bases between them. The CDR3 contains 14 residues. Looked up from germline, CDR1 is LNHDA and CDR2 is SQIVND (reference sequence). The CDR3 DNA sequence: TGTGCCACCGGACCAAGCCTGAACACCGGGGAGCTGTTTTTT. Its protein product is CATGPSLNTGELFF.

This rearrangement joins TRBV11-2 to TRBJ1-4; no clear D gene. The V gene lost 6 bases and the J gene lost 6 bases, with 8 bases spanning the gap. CDR1 and CDR2 from the germline V gene are SGHAT and FQNNGV. CDR3 size: 12 residues. The CDR3 DNA follows: TGTGCCAGCAGTCTAGTAGATGAAAAACTGTTTTTT. This translates into CASSLVDEKLFF.

The chain uses TRBV5-1 and TRBJ2-7; 8 bases are shared with TRBD1. Germline V gene sequence: CDR1 SGHRS, CDR2 YFSETQ. CDR3 length equals 14 residues. V shed 4 bases and J 1 base; nucleotides not matched to a gene: 4. CDR3 sequence (DNA): TGCGCCAGCAGCGTACAGGGGGGTTCCTACGAGCAGTACTTC. Its protein product is CASSVQGGSYEQYF.

The chain uses TRBV12-5 and TRBJ2-7; D may correspond to TRBD1 or TRBD2 (5 bases each). Germline V gene sequence: CDR1 LGHNT, CDR2 FRNRAP. This CDR3 has 14 residues. The V end was cut by 6 bases, the J end by 4 bases, with 16 bases between. The CDR3 loop is CASGRGGSGYEQYF. DNA for the CDR3: TGTGCTAGTGGCCGTGGGGGATCGGGGTACGAGCAGTACTTC.

This clone came up once. V gene TRBV3-1 (or the pseudogene TRBV3-2) combines with J gene TRBJ1-5; possible D gene TRBD1, 6 bases. V gave up 1 base and J gave up 6 bases, with 10 bases separating them. This CDR3 contains 14 residues. Germline lookup yields CDR1 LGHDT and CDR2 YNNKEL (reference sequence). The CDR3, as DNA: TGTGCCAGCAGCCAAGCAGGGGCGAGTCAGCCCCAGCATTTT. Its protein product is CASSQAGASQPQHF.

The V and J genes are TRBV18 and TRBJ2-7, with D perhaps matching TRBD2 (5 bases). The CDR3 extends over 13 amino acids. CDR1 and CDR2 (germline): KGHSH, LQKENI. V was pared by 3 bases and J by 5 bases, with 11 bases between. The CDR3 is CASSPSEGDEQYF. The DNA for the CDR3 is TGTGCCAGCTCACCGAGTGAGGGAGACGAGCAGTACTTC. Looking up the rest from reference TRBV18 and TRBJ2-7 gives the full variable domain: NAGVMQNPRHLVRRRGQEARLRCSPMKGHSHVYWYRQLPEEGLKFMVYLQKENIIDESGMPKERFSAEFPKEGPSILRIQQVVRGDSAAYFCASSPSEGDEQYFGPGTRLTVT.

The count of this clone is one. The rearrangement links TRBV18 to TRBJ2-1; weak D call: TRBD2 (6 bases). Looked up from germline, CDR1 is KGHSH and CDR2 is LQKENI. V was cut by 0 bases and J by 5 bases, with 14 bases left in between. This CDR3 is built from 16 residues. The CDR3 spells CASSPPGGLGHNEQFF. CDR3 DNA sequence: TGTGCCAGCTCACCACCGGGGGGTCTGGGGCACAATGAGCAGTTCTTC.

The chain has TRBV12-3 or TRBV12-4 and TRBJ2-3; D not resolved. The V and J ends lost 3 bases and 6 bases respectively, with 7 bases between them. The CDR3 runs 12 residues. CDR3 DNA sequence: TGTGCCAGCAGTTTTTATGGCGATACGCAGTATTTT. It translates to CASSFYGDTQYF.

This clone was seen more than once but under ten times. This chain uses TRBV2 with TRBJ2-1; D is perhaps TRBD2 (5 bases). Per the germline V gene, CDR1 is SNHLY and CDR2 is FYNNEI. This CDR3 spans 18 amino acids. With 4 bases removed from V and 6 bases from J, the gap between germline ends came to 25 bases. CDR3 in amino acids: CASSGDWPTSARGNEQFF. CDR3 DNA: TGTGCCAGCAGTGGGGATTGGCCCACTAGTGCCCGGGGCAATGAGCAGTTCTTC.